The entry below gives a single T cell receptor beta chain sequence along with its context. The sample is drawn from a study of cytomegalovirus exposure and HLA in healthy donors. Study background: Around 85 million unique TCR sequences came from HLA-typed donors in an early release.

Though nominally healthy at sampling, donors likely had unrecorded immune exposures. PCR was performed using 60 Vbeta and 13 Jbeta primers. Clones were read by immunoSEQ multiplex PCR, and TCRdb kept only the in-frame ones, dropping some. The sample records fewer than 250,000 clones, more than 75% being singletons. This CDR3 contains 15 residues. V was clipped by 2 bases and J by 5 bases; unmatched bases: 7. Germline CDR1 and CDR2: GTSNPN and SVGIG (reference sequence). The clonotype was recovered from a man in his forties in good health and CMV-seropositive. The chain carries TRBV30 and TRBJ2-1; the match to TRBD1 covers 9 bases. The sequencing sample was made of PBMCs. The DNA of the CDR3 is TGTGCCTGGAGTTACAGGGGGCAAAGACACAATGAGCAGTTCTTC. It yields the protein CAWSYRGQRHNEQFF.